This TCR beta chain originates from a study of Ad26.COV2.S vaccination and SARS-CoV-2 variants. A word on this clone: What it binds is unknown.

The CDR3 spans 20 residues. Trimming pared 1 base from V and 6 bases from J, leaving 30 bases between. CDR1 and CDR2 (germline): MGHRA, YSYEKL. Findings and limits, study-wide: Once vaccination had occurred, spike-specific CD8+ and CD4+ T cell responses reportedly showed substantial breadth. Those who received the vaccine showed greater spike-specific TCR breadth than those given placebo. Overall T cell responses may have been underestimated by the analyses of TCR breadth and depth.

Method: immunoSEQ multiplex PCR; TCRdb's copy keeps in-frame clones and lacks some. The data show about 460,000 clones, roughly nine tenths seen once. Treatment described: about 20 received Ad26.COV2.S at low or high dose, single or two shots; 5 received placebo; per-sample allocation not given. Sampling was performed 63 days after the first vaccine or placebo injection. The individual, an adult aged 18-55 years, was a donor in Boston. This sequence was found in a person aged 18 to 65 who received the Ad26.COV2.S COVID-19 vaccine or a placebo. The sequencing here drew on peripheral blood, taken in a trial of Ad26.COV2.S vaccine versus placebo. The genes are TRBV4-1 and TRBJ1-1; D perhaps matches TRBD1 (6 bases). In nucleotides, the CDR3 is TGCGCCAGCAGCCAAGCTGTGGGGCGAATGGACAGTGGAGTTCCCTCTGAAGCTTTCTTT. It translates to CASSQAVGRMDSGVPSEAFF.